Described below is a single TCR beta chain sequence and its context. The data stem from a study of control samples from healthy donors and cancer patients. CDR1 SGHDT and CDR2 YYEEEE come from the germline V gene. Trimming pared 7 bases from V and 2 bases from J, leaving 17 bases between. CDR3 length equals 15 residues. The method was immunoSEQ multiplex PCR; TCRdb's version includes in-frame clones alone and lacks a portion of them. The table has 120,000 or so clones, 91% seen once. The sample was blood. V usage is TRBV5-6 and J usage is TRBJ2-3; D remains ambiguous. This TCR was sampled from a woman aged 18 to 35 in good health. CDR3 DNA: TGTGCCAGCTCTCTGGCCCGCTCGTACACAGATACGCAGTATTTT. Encoded protein: CASSLARSYTDTQYF.